This is a list of T cell receptor beta chains from one sample in a study of vaccination and CD4 T cells after COVID-19. TCRdb ran MiXCR on the PCR reads and lists one entry per CDR3 protein. Of about 20,000 distinct CDR3 sequences detected, about half appear once; the ten largest clones hold less than 8.5%. The antigens of these receptors remain unknown. The sequencing input was CD4+ T cells from blood, cultured in vitro. These TCRs come from a human donor who had recovered from COVID-19. The CDR3 runs from the conserved cysteine through the conserved F or W.

cdr3_aa	j_call	v_call
CASSNFQNTEAFF	TRBJ1-1	TRBV19
CSASTGVSWAEAFF	TRBJ1-1	TRBV20-1
CSVLDGFSPGETQYF	TRBJ2-5	TRBV29-1
CATSPGTSGRWLISYNEQFF	TRBJ2-1	TRBV24-1
CASSFMGADTQYF	TRBJ2-3	TRBV12-3/TRBV12-4
CATSRDIGGTYEQYF	TRBJ2-7	TRBV15
CAITDGQTLEAFF	TRBJ1-1	TRBV10-3
CAISSPDRGMNTEAFF	TRBJ1-1	TRBV10-3
CASSTPAGGRVNEQFF	TRBJ2-1	TRBV5-4
CSARTSAVYNEQFF	TRBJ2-1	TRBV20-1
CASSFRDRAVNEQFF	TRBJ2-1	TRBV11-3
CASSLRVRQGLNTDTQYF	TRBJ2-3	TRBV12-3/TRBV12-4
CSARDQTSVFLEQYF	TRBJ2-7	TRBV20-1
CSAINPGTSGSWQFF	TRBJ2-1	TRBV20-1
CASRKGLANYGYTF	TRBJ1-2	TRBV28
CASSPAVGQQETQYF	TRBJ2-5	TRBV18
CASILQQGQPQHF	TRBJ1-5	TRBV28
CASSGLQGFDTQYF	TRBJ2-3	TRBV7-8